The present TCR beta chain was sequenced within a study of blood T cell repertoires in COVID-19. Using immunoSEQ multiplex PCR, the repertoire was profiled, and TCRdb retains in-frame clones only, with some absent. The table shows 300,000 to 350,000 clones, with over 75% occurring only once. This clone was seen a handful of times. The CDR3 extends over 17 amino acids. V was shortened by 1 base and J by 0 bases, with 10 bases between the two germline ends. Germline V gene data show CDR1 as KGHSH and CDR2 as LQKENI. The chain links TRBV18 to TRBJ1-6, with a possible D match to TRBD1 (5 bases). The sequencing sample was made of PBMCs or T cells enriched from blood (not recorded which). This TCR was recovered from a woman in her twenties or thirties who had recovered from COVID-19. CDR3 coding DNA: TGTGCCAGCTCACCACGGGGGGTGAGCTCCTATAATTCACCCCTCCACTTT. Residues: CASSPRGVSSYNSPLHF.